These T cell receptor beta chains were read from a single sample in a study of PD-1 blockade in classical Hodgkin lymphoma. This table comes from immunoSEQ multiplex PCR, and its TCRdb copy is limited to in-frame clones, with some not included. The sample lists tens of thousands of clones; just over 90% were seen once. The input for sequencing was peripheral blood mononuclear cells (PBMCs), taken before the fourth cycle of nivolumab. These receptors came from a human donor with classical Hodgkin lymphoma. Each CDR3 is given with its conserved first and last residue. Fields, in order: D gene, J gene, V gene, clone size, CDR3 protein. A D gene is named only where the DNA matches it firmly. Only some rows state a clone size, as once, few, many or a class for expanded clones.

D gene: NA
J gene: TRBJ1-2
V gene: TRBV4-3
clone size: once
CDR3 protein: CASSPWAGNYGYTF

D gene: TRBD1
J gene: TRBJ1-2
V gene: TRBV7-8
clone size: NA
CDR3 protein: CASSLESDRGGYGYTF

D gene: NA
J gene: TRBJ1-5
V gene: TRBV9
clone size: NA
CDR3 protein: CASSVWDMYSNQPQHF

D gene: TRBD1
J gene: NA
V gene: TRBV18
clone size: NA
CDR3 protein: CASSDGQGIHYEQYF

D gene: NA
J gene: TRBJ1-1
V gene: TRBV20-1
clone size: NA
CDR3 protein: CSARAGRGAFF

D gene: NA
J gene: TRBJ2-3
V gene: TRBV6-1
clone size: NA
CDR3 protein: CASSEAWGATDTQYF

D gene: NA
J gene: TRBJ1-2
V gene: TRBV19
clone size: NA
CDR3 protein: CASTVYNPPTYGYTF

D gene: NA
J gene: TRBJ2-3
V gene: TRBV7-9
clone size: once
CDR3 protein: CASSLALASTDTQYF

D gene: NA
J gene: TRBJ2-2
V gene: TRBV7-9
clone size: NA
CDR3 protein: CASSLGPFKGDGELFF

D gene: NA
J gene: TRBJ1-5
V gene: TRBV6-4
clone size: NA
CDR3 protein: CASSGDSNQPQHF

D gene: NA
J gene: TRBJ1-1
V gene: TRBV14
clone size: once
CDR3 protein: CASSQGGSPTFF

D gene: NA
J gene: TRBJ1-1
V gene: TRBV7-9
clone size: NA
CDR3 protein: CASSLRRGSTEAFF

D gene: NA
J gene: TRBJ1-2
V gene: TRBV19
clone size: NA
CDR3 protein: CASSSPTDSPGYTF

D gene: TRBD1
J gene: TRBJ1-6
V gene: TRBV30
clone size: NA
CDR3 protein: CAWRADRGRSPLHF